A selection of T cell receptor beta chains follows, all from one sample in a study of beta chain features in type 1 diabetes. Only in-frame clones appear in the TCRdb table, and some are missing; sequencing was by immunoSEQ multiplex PCR. The repertoire holds about 270,000 clones, with around an eighth as singletons. Sequenced input: naive CD4+ T cells from blood. These receptor sequences come from a woman between 35 and 50 years old in good health. Both conserved end residues are part of each CDR3. Part of the rows lack a size; the others show once, few, many or a class for expanded clones.

v_call clone_size cdr3_aa
TRBV11-2 few CASSSPGQGWEQYF
TRBV4-1 few CASSRSLAGGPHNEQFF
TRBV13 few CASSFRGTGAETQYF
TRBV6-5 NA CASSYSPGVIYEQYF
TRBV7-9 NA CASSLAAAGDAYEQYF
TRBV14 NA CASSLGLDQPQHF
TRBV6-5 NA CASSYSNSGTQYF
TRBV6-1 NA CASTLPGVKETQYF
TRBV5-1 NA CASSARGGSGANVLTF
TRBV9 few CASSVVTGLAGSGELFF
TRBV5-1 NA CASRPTESVETQYF
TRBV2 few CASSVERGHEKLFF
TRBV29-1 NA CSVDTWGTGSSYNEQFF
TRBV19 few CASSIRAGPTDTQYF
TRBV7-9 NA CASSLGLGLETQYF
TRBV7-2 few CASSLEGGYEQYF
TRBV7-9 NA CASAGSTSYEQYF
TRBV27 few CASSLSGSPSGGYTF
TRBV9 few CASSVGDTENQPQHF
TRBV5-4 NA CASSHRDREGKLFF
TRBV14 many CASSQGGTSHEQFF
TRBV14 few CASSLTYEQYF
TRBV25-1 NA CASSEFTGGSYGYTF
TRBV18 few CASRRTEDYGYTF
TRBV7-2 NA CASSVGLAGRETQYF
TRBV6-5 NA CASSYPQGGETQYF
TRBV7-9 NA CASSLIAGASSREQFF
TRBV12-2 NA CASRLVRDRESYGYTF
TRBV19 few CASSYRGTDTEAFF
TRBV2 NA CASSRAHDRLRSGANVLTF
TRBV5-8 NA CASSQDSSSYNEQFF
TRBV19 few CASSGAGMVRQPQHF
TRBV5-1 few CASSLATGTDTQYF
TRBV7-8 NA CASSLSLAGSSEQFF
TRBV5-6 NA CASRPRPRGSADTQYF
TRBV19 NA CASSPRRRETQYF
TRBV7-9 few CASSFRLAGGPGANVLTF
TRBV5-6 few CASSWTPEGTQYF
TRBV2 NA CASRTGAVEQYF
TRBV2 few CADGDRRGNEKLFF
TRBV10-3 many CAISDHRNYGYTF
TRBV5-1 NA CASSFSGTGISNEQFF
TRBV18 NA CASSRRDEQYF
TRBV29-1 NA CSVEARGGWTSTF
TRBV29-1 NA CSSNRGLGTEAFF
TRBV6-5 NA CASSYLPGNYGYTF
TRBV18 few CASSPLGQGNREYEQYF
TRBV6-6 NA CASSRGTGLGNTIYF
TRBV5-5 few CASSVPGSYEQYF
TRBV6-5 NA CASRETPGARYGYTF
TRBV6-5 NA CASRRQGNTGELFF
TRBV4-3 NA CASSQDYRDRVYGYTF
TRBV9 few CASSAGATLEAFF
TRBV7-9 NA CARLKETQYF
TRBV11-2 NA CASSFVTAGELFF
TRBV19 NA CASSWTTASGANVLTF
TRBV2 few CASSEGLAGDLEQFF
TRBV4-3 NA CASSQVLAGGPREQYF